These T cell receptor beta chains were read from a single sample in a study of naive and memory T cell subsets. TCRdb reprocessed the UMI-ligation and nested PCR reads via MiXCR and lists one record per CDR3 protein. The data show 30,000 to 35,000 distinct CDR3 sequences, 6.7% seen once. Material: skin, obtained from a tuberculin skin test site. These receptors all stem from an adult in good health. The CDR3 runs from the conserved cysteine through the conserved F or W. Each record gives: J gene, D gene, V gene, CDR3 protein. A D gene is named only where the DNA matches it firmly.

J: TRBJ2-1; D: TRBD2; V: TRBV4-2; CDR3: CASSQLGTSGGFRNEQFF
J: TRBJ2-7; D: .; V: TRBV29-1; CDR3: CSVEASYEQYF
J: TRBJ1-5; D: .; V: TRBV6-1; CDR3: CASSHWEFWGNQPQHF
J: TRBJ1-1; D: TRBD1; V: TRBV4-1; CDR3: CASSLGQGGPEAFF
J: TRBJ2-7; D: .; V: TRBV7-9; CDR3: CASSLVGMDSAYEQYF
J: TRBJ2-3; D: .; V: TRBV10-3; CDR3: CAITGGGTHGDTQYF
J: TRBJ2-5; D: TRBD2; V: TRBV19; CDR3: CASRTGLAGDETQYF
J: TRBJ2-1; D: .; V: TRBV2; CDR3: CASSALDSSYNEQFF
J: TRBJ2-3; D: TRBD1; V: TRBV23-1; CDR3: CANLGQGACTDTQYF
J: TRBJ1-5; D: .; V: TRBV7-8; CDR3: CASSLVRRGPIRGNQPQHF
J: TRBJ2-4; D: .; V: TRBV3-1; CDR3: CASRSSGSATPKYF
J: TRBJ2-7; D: .; V: TRBV6-1; CDR3: CASSENLPGPIYEQYF
J: TRBJ2-1; D: .; V: TRBV5-4; CDR3: CASSLAGLYNEQFF
J: TRBJ2-1; D: .; V: TRBV6-1; CDR3: CASSTIGGPEQFF
J: TRBJ1-6; D: .; V: TRBV12-3/TRBV12-4; CDR3: CASSHTGMDSPLHF
J: TRBJ2-7; D: .; V: TRBV5-1; CDR3: CASTSAYEQYF
J: TRBJ2-5; D: .; V: TRBV7-9; CDR3: CASSFISQRRAQYF
J: TRBJ1-2; D: TRBD1; V: TRBV6-2/TRBV6-3; CDR3: CASAGTGDQGSYGYTF
J: TRBJ2-1; D: .; V: TRBV28; CDR3: CASSRLDNEQFF
J: TRBJ1-1; D: .; V: TRBV7-9; CDR3: CASSLDGHVNTEAFF
J: TRBJ2-7; D: .; V: TRBV3-1; CDR3: CASSPGLWGSSSYEQYF
J: TRBJ1-2; D: TRBD1; V: TRBV5-1; CDR3: CASRQGGGDGYTF
J: TRBJ1-2; D: TRBD1; V: TRBV25-1; CDR3: CASSEWGQELNYGYTF
J: TRBJ2-2; D: .; V: TRBV7-9; CDR3: CASSLHTNTGELFF
J: TRBJ2-5; D: TRBD2; V: TRBV20-1; CDR3: CSARAARGDQETQYF
J: TRBJ2-7; D: TRBD2; V: TRBV6-5; CDR3: CASRSPGGYGEQYF
J: TRBJ2-2; D: .; V: TRBV5-1; CDR3: CASSFEGGNTGELFF
J: TRBJ2-1; D: TRBD2; V: TRBV6-5; CDR3: CASSRTRGRNEQFF
J: TRBJ2-7; D: .; V: TRBV11-2; CDR3: CASSLEVSYEQYF
J: TRBJ2-3; D: .; V: TRBV12-3/TRBV12-4; CDR3: CASSRPPRTDTQYF
J: TRBJ1-5; D: .; V: TRBV19; CDR3: CASSMLKLSNQPQHF
J: TRBJ2-5; D: TRBD1; V: TRBV13; CDR3: CASSLAVQGQETQYF
J: TRBJ2-7; D: .; V: TRBV29-1; CDR3: CSVVRPPYEQYF
J: TRBJ2-2; D: .; V: TRBV2; CDR3: CASSGSGGTGELFF
J: TRBJ1-5; D: TRBD1; V: TRBV20-1; CDR3: CSARAGTGSQPQHF
J: TRBJ2-1; D: .; V: TRBV6-2/TRBV6-3; CDR3: CASKQTDSFLEPYNEQFF
J: TRBJ1-2; D: TRBD1; V: TRBV29-1; CDR3: CSVGTVAYGDTF
J: TRBJ2-7; D: .; V: TRBV27; CDR3: CASSSWTTSYEQYF
J: TRBJ2-1; D: .; V: TRBV7-1; CDR3: CASSSSGASADEQFF